A selection of T cell receptor beta chains follows, all from one sample in a study of blood T cell repertoires in COVID-19. Using immunoSEQ multiplex PCR, the repertoire was profiled, and TCRdb retains in-frame clones only, with some absent. Of 150,000 to 200,000 clones in the sample, about four fifths were seen once. Material: peripheral blood. These TCRs come from a woman in her forties with COVID-19, enrolled during active disease. The CDR3 runs from the conserved cysteine through the conserved F or W. The order of the fields is D gene, J gene, clone size, V gene, CDR3 protein, CDR3 DNA. A D gene is named only where the DNA matches it firmly. Rows give clone size only sometimes, using once, few, many, or a class for an expanded clone.

>-|TRBJ1-5|-|TRBV28
CASTLGEGIDVSNQPQHF
TGTGCCAGCACCCTCGGGGAGGGAATTGATGTTAGCAATCAGCCCCAGCATTTT
>TRBD1|TRBJ2-7|-|TRBV29-1
CSAGGDRGFYEQYF
TGCAGCGCCGGAGGGGACAGGGGGTTCTACGAGCAGTACTTC
>TRBD1|TRBJ1-5|-|TRBV5-6
CASSPPDRDNQPQHF
TGTGCCAGCAGCCCCCCCGACAGGGACAATCAGCCCCAGCATTTT
>TRBD1|TRBJ1-5|-|TRBV18
CASSPGQGDPPQHF
TGTGCCAGCTCACCCGGACAGGGTGATCCGCCCCAGCATTTT
>-|TRBJ1-2|once|TRBV30
CAWVMLEGYGYTF
TGTGCCTGGGTAATGTTGGAGGGCTATGGCTACACCTTC
>TRBD2|TRBJ2-3|-|TRBV3-1/TRBV3-2
CASSPFERGGVDTQYF
TGTGCCAGCAGCCCCTTTGAACGGGGGGGCGTAGATACGCAGTATTTT
>TRBD2|TRBJ2-5|few|TRBV4-2
CASSHPTTGTSGPGTQYF
TGTGCCAGCAGCCACCCCACTACCGGGACTAGCGGCCCCGGAACCCAGTACTTC
>-|TRBJ2-3|-|TRBV12-5
CASGDTVDTQYF
TGTGCTAGTGGTGATACGGTGGATACGCAGTATTTT
>-|TRBJ2-1|-|TRBV4-2
CASSQDRLVNNEQFF
TGTGCCAGCAGCCAAGATCGACTAGTAAACAATGAGCAGTTCTTC
>-|TRBJ1-2|once|TRBV5-4
CASSPRTYSNYGYTF
TGTGCCAGCAGCCCCCGGACTTATTCTAACTATGGCTACACCTTC
>-|TRBJ2-1|-|TRBV29-1
CSVGSNYQFF
TGCAGCGTTGGCAGCAACTACCAGTTCTTC
>TRBD2|TRBJ2-3|-|TRBV9
CASSVGSGADTQYF
TGTGCCAGCAGCGTAGGTAGCGGGGCAGATACGCAGTATTTT
>TRBD2|TRBJ2-7|-|TRBV19
CASSSRDSGDYEQYF
TGTGCCAGTAGTTCCCGGGATAGCGGGGACTACGAGCAGTACTTC
>TRBD2|TRBJ2-1|-|TRBV29-1
CSVEEAGSPRSYNEQFF
TGCAGCGTTGAGGAAGCGGGGTCGCCTAGAAGCTACAATGAGCAGTTCTTC
>-|TRBJ1-1|-|TRBV5-4
CASSASRSTLNTEAFF
TGTGCCAGCAGCGCATCTAGATCTACTTTGAACACTGAAGCTTTCTTT
>TRBD1|TRBJ1-1|-|TRBV6-5
CASSRQGRDTEAFF
TGTGCCAGCAGCAGACAGGGACGGGACACTGAAGCTTTCTTT
>TRBD1|TRBJ2-2|few|TRBV4-1
CASSPGTANTGELFF
TGCGCCAGCAGCCCCGGGACAGCGAACACCGGGGAGCTGTTTTTT
>-|TRBJ1-5|-|TRBV10-3
CAISEDPGQPQHF
TGTGCCATCAGTGAGGATCCCGGGCAGCCCCAGCATTTT
>-|TRBJ1-5|-|TRBV5-8
CASSLAFDQPQHF
TGTGCCAGCAGCTTGGCCTTCGATCAGCCCCAGCATTTT
>TRBD2|TRBJ2-3|few|TRBV6-5
CASRTSTGGRTQYF
TGTGCCAGCCGTACCTCAACGGGGGGACGGACGCAGTATTTT
>-|TRBJ2-1|-|TRBV6-5
CASSYFDSSYNEQFF
TGTGCCAGCAGTTATTTTGATAGCTCCTACAATGAGCAGTTCTTC
>-|TRBJ1-2|-|TRBV7-2
CASSFPSRYGYTF
TGTGCCAGCAGCTTCCCCTCCCGCTATGGCTACACCTTC
>-|TRBJ2-1|-|TRBV29-1
CSVEGGGEDQYNEQFF
TGCAGCGTTGAAGGGGGCGGGGAGGACCAGTACAATGAGCAGTTCTTC
>-|TRBJ1-2|-|TRBV28
CASSTGTIYGYTF
TGTGCCAGCAGTACGGGGACAATCTATGGCTACACCTTC
>TRBD1|TRBJ2-7|-|TRBV9
CASSEGQSYEQYF
TGTGCCAGCAGCGAGGGACAGTCCTACGAGCAGTACTTC
>TRBD1|TRBJ2-6|few|TRBV7-9
CASSLGQGDSGANVLTF
TGTGCCAGCAGCCTAGGACAGGGGGACTCTGGGGCCAACGTCCTGACTTTC
>TRBD1|TRBJ2-7|-|TRBV5-1
CASTRTGTGSSYEQYF
TGCGCCAGCACTCGAACCGGGACAGGGAGCTCCTACGAGCAGTACTTC
>TRBD2|TRBJ2-1|-|TRBV7-3
CASSLNGGAYNEQFF
TGTGCCAGCAGCTTAAACGGGGGGGCCTACAATGAGCAGTTCTTC
>TRBD1|TRBJ1-5|-|TRBV19
CASSTTGGDNQPQHF
TGTGCCAGTAGTACGACAGGGGGTGACAATCAGCCCCAGCATTTT
>TRBD1|TRBJ2-2|-|TRBV19
CASNDRATGELFF
TGTGCCAGTAACGACAGGGCCACCGGGGAGCTGTTTTTT
>-|TRBJ2-7|-|TRBV10-2
CASRQQIYEQYF
TGCGCCAGCAGGCAACAGATCTACGAGCAGTACTTC
>TRBD2|TRBJ2-1|-|TRBV29-1
CSAGHILAGAYNEQFF
TGCAGCGCGGGACACATTCTAGCGGGGGCATACAATGAGCAGTTCTTC
>-|TRBJ2-5|-|TRBV2
CASSPGVETQYF
TGTGCCAGCAGCCCCGGAGTGGAGACCCAGTACTTC
>-|TRBJ1-2|-|TRBV29-1
CSVVGQARYGYTF
TGCAGCGTTGTGGGGCAAGCGCGCTATGGCTACACCTTC
>TRBD1|TRBJ1-2|-|TRBV7-8
CASSPSRPGWTGERDGYTF
TGTGCCAGCAGCCCGAGCCGGCCCGGGTGGACAGGCGAACGTGATGGCTACACCTTC
>-|TRBJ1-4|-|TRBV5-6
CASSLGASTNEKLFF
TGTGCCAGCAGCCTGGGGGCCTCAACTAATGAAAAACTGTTTTTT
>-|TRBJ2-7|-|TRBV7-8
CASSLGGQGKYEQYF
TGTGCCAGCAGCTTAGGAGGACAAGGGAAATACGAGCAGTACTTC
>TRBD2|TRBJ2-3|-|TRBV18
CASSPAVSGSVSTQYF
TGTGCCAGCTCACCAGCGGTTAGCGGGAGTGTGAGTACGCAGTATTTT
>-|TRBJ2-3|-|TRBV5-4
CASSLRGGATDTQYF
TGTGCCAGCAGCCTAAGGGGGGGGGCGACAGATACGCAGTATTTT
>-|TRBJ2-7|once|TRBV19
CASSMGTGQAYEQYF
TGTGCCAGTAGTATGGGAACAGGTCAGGCCTACGAGCAGTACTTC
>TRBD1|TRBJ1-2|few|TRBV19
CASSVTGTGGTYGYTF
TGTGCCAGTAGTGTAACCGGGACAGGGGGCACCTATGGCTACACCTTC
>-|TRBJ1-3|-|TRBV15
CATSRDRDISGNTIYF
TGTGCCACCAGCAGAGATCGGGACATCTCTGGAAACACCATATATTTT
>-|TRBJ1-1|-|TRBV18
CASSSSQVDTEAFF
TGTGCCAGCTCATCGAGCCAGGTGGACACTGAAGCTTTCTTT
>-|TRBJ1-2|once|TRBV27
CASSFEGAGYGYTF
TGTGCCAGCAGTTTTGAGGGCGCGGGCTATGGCTACACCTTC
>TRBD2|TRBJ2-7|-|TRBV5-4
CASSLGLALSYEQYF
TGTGCCAGCAGCTTGGGACTAGCGCTCTCCTACGAGCAGTACTTC
>TRBD1|TRBJ2-3|-|TRBV7-2
CASSLRQGAVDTQYF
TGTGCCAGCAGCTTGAGGCAGGGGGCAGTAGATACGCAGTATTTT
>TRBD1|TRBJ1-3|-|TRBV6-1
CASSEGQTSGNTIYF
TGTGCCAGCAGTGAGGGACAGACCTCTGGAAACACCATATATTTT
>-|TRBJ1-5|-|TRBV30
CAWSSGLYQPQHF
TGTGCCTGGAGTTCTGGTCTATATCAGCCCCAGCATTTT
>TRBD2|TRBJ2-1|-|TRBV15
CATSSPSSGGNEQFF
TGTGCCACCAGCAGCCCCAGTAGCGGGGGCAATGAGCAGTTCTTC
>TRBD2|TRBJ2-1|-|TRBV11-1
CASRPTSGYIYNEQFF
TGTGCCAGCAGACCGACTAGCGGATATATATACAATGAGCAGTTCTTC
>-|TRBJ2-1|-|TRBV19
CASSIRDEQFF
TGTGCCAGTAGTATCAGGGATGAGCAGTTCTTC
>TRBD1|TRBJ1-2|-|TRBV18
CASSPGTASLNYGYTF
TGTGCCAGCTCACCCGGGACAGCGAGCCTTAACTATGGCTACACCTTC
>-|TRBJ2-7|-|TRBV28
CASSTLAGASIYEQYF
TGTGCCAGCAGTACTTTAGCCGGAGCCTCAATTTACGAGCAGTACTTC
>TRBD1|TRBJ2-7|few|TRBV6-5
CASRLGQGEPYEQYF
TGTGCCAGCAGATTGGGACAGGGTGAACCCTACGAGCAGTACTTC